What follows are 9 T cell receptor beta chains derived from one specimen sequenced in a study of blood T cells in healthy people across ages. PCR was performed a second time for about 6 to 12 cycles using a sample-barcoded 5' primer and a J-beta primer mix. TCRdb re-analysed the 5' RACE reads in MiXCR, keeping a single row per CDR3 protein. The data contain some 940,000 distinct CDR3 sequences, just under 30% of them singletons. The same data also went into a second study, on T cells of mothers and their children.

The specimen sequenced was blood. All receptors derive from a woman between 40 and 50 years old in good health.

Details on this clonotype: This may stem from a read error, because a much larger clone lies one nucleotide away. This likely comes from a read error, as the CDR3 has no conserved phenylalanine or tryptophan at its end. The genes are TRBV24-1 and TRBJ1-2; D possibly corresponds to TRBD1 (5 bases). The CDR3 length is 15 residues. V dropped 1 base and J dropped 3 bases, with 11 bases sitting between them. The germline gives CDR1 KGHDR, CDR2 SFDVKD. In DNA, the CDR3 is TGTGCCACCAGTGATTTTGGTCAGGGTGACTATGGCTACACCCTC. This gives the protein CATSDFGQGDYGYTL.

Worth noting for this clonotype: This may arise from a read error, as a much more abundant clone is one base away. The chain combines TRBV29-1 with TRBJ2-1; 8 bases match TRBD1. Germline V gene lookup returns CDR1 SQVTM and CDR2 ANQGSEA. V shed 4 bases and J 10 bases; nucleotides not matched to a gene: 9. The CDR3 has 13 residues. Here the CDR3 DNA reads TGCAGCGTTGTTGACAGGGGCACCTACGAGCAGTTCTTC. Its protein product is CSVVDRGTYEQFF.

About this clonotype: This may come from a read error, since a much larger clone is one base off. CDR3 nucleotide sequence: TGTGCCAGCAGTGAAGCCGACAGGGGGGAGCAGTACGTC. Protein: CASSEADRGEQYV. This chain links TRBV25-1 with TRBJ2-7; 9 bases line up with TRBD1. The V gene end was trimmed by 2 bases and the J gene end by 7 bases; junction bases not matched to a gene: 3. Germline V CDR1 and CDR2: MGHDK, SYGVNS. The CDR3 is 13 amino acids.

V gene TRBV9 combines with J gene TRBJ1-1; D is undetermined. This CDR3 has 15 residues. V lost 1 base and J lost 1, with 11 bases in between. Germline V gene data show CDR1 as SGDLS and CDR2 as YYNGEE. CDR3 residues: CASSVRPGENTEAFF. Here the CDR3 DNA reads TGTGCCAGCAGCGTACGCCCGGGCGAGAACACTGAAGCTTTCTTT.

There are many counts of this clonotype. This chain uses TRBV9 with TRBJ1-2; 8 nucleotides align to TRBD1. Germline V gene sequence: CDR1 SGDLS, CDR2 YYNGEE. This CDR3 is 15 amino acids long. The V gene end was trimmed by 5 bases and the J gene end by 5 bases; junction bases not matched to a gene: 11. The CDR3 nucleotides read TGTGCCAGCAGTGAGACTGGACAGGGATGGTATGGCTACACCTTC. It codes for CASSETGQGWYGYTF. Full variable domain (outside the CDR3, taken from reference TRBV9 and TRBJ1-2): DSGVTQTPKHLITATGQRVTLRCSPRSGDLSVYWYQQSLDQGLQFLIQYYNGEERAKGNILERFSAQQFPDLHSELNLSSLELGDSALYFCASSETGQGWYGYTFGSGTRLTVV.

This clonotype was found many times. The CDR3 here is CSVEEGAVGQPQHF. The CDR3 bases are TGCAGCGTTGAAGAGGGGGCAGTAGGTCAGCCCCAGCATTTT. The rearrangement uses TRBV29-1 and TRBJ1-5, with a possible D match to TRBD1 (6 bases). The germline CDR1 and CDR2 sequences are SQVTM and ANQGSEA. The V and J ends lost 0 bases and 6 bases respectively, with 12 bases between them. The CDR3 consists of 14 residues. The full variable domain, its missing parts supplied by reference TRBV29-1 and TRBJ1-5, is SAVISQKPSRDICQRGTSLTIQCQVDSQVTMMFWYRQQPGQSLTLIATANQGSEATYESGFVIDKFPISRPNLTFSTLTVSNMSPEDSSIYLCSVEEGAVGQPQHFGDGTRLSIL.

The CDR3: CSASRLSLDPNGYTF. The CDR3 DNA is TGCAGTGCTAGCCGATTAAGCCTAGACCCCAATGGCTACACCTTC. V is TRBV20-1 and J is TRBJ1-2; D is unresolved. Germline lookup yields CDR1 DFQATT and CDR2 SNEGSKA (reference sequence). This CDR3 is 15 amino acids long. The V and J ends lost 3 bases and 6 bases respectively, with 20 bases between them.

This clonotype was counted between two and nine times. This could be a read error, since a much larger clone is one nucleotide away. The rearrangement links TRBV12-3 or TRBV12-4 to TRBJ2-5, with unresolved D. Trimming shortened V by 4 bases and J by 8 bases, and 11 bases separated the two germline ends. There are 12 residues in the CDR3. CDR3 DNA sequence: TGTGCCAGCAGTTCTGACTGCAAAACCCAGTACTTC. This sequence encodes CASSSDCKTQYF.

Regarding this clonotype: This clone may be a read error of a much larger clone one base away. The chain employs TRBV24-1 and TRBJ2-1; 7 bases are shared with TRBD1. Germline assignment: CDR1 KGHDR and CDR2 SFDVKD. The J segment lost 10 bases and the V segment lost 4 bases, leaving 12 bases of the junction unmatched. The length of the CDR3 is 15 residues. CDR3 protein: CATSDSTGQTYEQFF. The CDR3 nucleotides read TGTGCCACCAGTGACTCGACAGGGCAGACCTACGAGCAGTTCTTC.